This T cell receptor beta chain was found in a study of T cell responses to AZD1222 COVID-19 vaccine. In the case of this clone: Its matching antigen is unknown.

General study points: When two AZD1222 doses had been given, Spike-specific TCR breadth and depth rose. At baseline, just five or six AZD1222 recipients tested seropositive.

Data came from immunoSEQ multiplex PCR; TCRdb stores just in-frame clones and leaves some out. The sample has about 150,000 clones, 85% to 95% seen once. The sequences come from peripheral blood, collected on day 0 of AZD1222 vaccination. This receptor was identified in an adult in good health.

The CDR3 DNA follows: TGTGCCTGGAGTATCTCAGACAGGGGGTATCAGCCCCAGCATTTT. Amino acid sequence: CAWSISDRGYQPQHF. The chain joins TRBV30 to TRBJ1-5, with TRBD1 identical over 9 bases. CDR1 is GTSNPN and CDR2 is SVGIG in the germline V gene (reference sequence). This CDR3 has 15 residues. The trim removed 2 bases at V and 5 bases at J, leaving 7 bases unmatched.